A single TCR beta chain is shown here with its context. This record comes from a study of T cell clonotyping in hematopoietic cell transplantation. Trimming left V 2 bases short and J 6 bases short, with 13 bases between. This CDR3 comprises 14 residues. CDR1 and CDR2 from the germline V gene are SEHNR and FQNEAQ (reference sequence). Measured with immunoSEQ multiplex PCR; TCRdb has only the in-frame clones, and not every one. This table holds more than 65,000 clones, about 93% found once. The chain combines TRBV7-9 with TRBJ1-2, with unresolved D. The sequenced sample was peripheral blood mononuclear cells. The origin of this receptor is a man between 45 and 60 years old in good health. Some clones in this sample may be carry-over from other donors' samples. In nucleotides, the CDR3 is TGTGCCAGCAGCTTAAAAAGGACGGAGGATGGCTACACCTTC. Its protein product is CASSLKRTEDGYTF.